Presented here are 9 T cell receptor beta chains from one specimen sequenced in a study of cytotoxic CD8 clonotypes in ibrutinib-treated CLL. Sequenced by immunoSEQ multiplex PCR; TCRdb stores in-frame clones only, minus some. The sample shows about 50,000 clones, roughly three fifths of them seen only once. The starting material was PBMCs, obtained after 24 months of ibrutinib treatment. All receptors come from a human donor with chronic lymphocytic leukemia.

This clone was counted a few times. The chain has TRBV19 and TRBJ2-7; 10 positions agree with TRBD1. The CDR3 spans 13 residues. Germline CDR1 reads LNHDA; CDR2 reads SQIVND (reference sequence). V dropped 5 bases and J dropped 6; count of bases not matched to a gene: 4. CDR3: CASSPGTGVEQYF. In DNA, the CDR3 is TGTGCCAGTAGTCCTGGGACAGGGGTCGAGCAGTACTTC.

This clone was observed at least ten times. The CDR3 DNA is TGTGCCAGCAGCAGGGGACGTCCGGAATACAATGAGCAGTTCTTC. Translated: CASSRGRPEYNEQFF. This chain uses TRBV11-3 with TRBJ2-1; D is possibly TRBD1 or TRBD2 (5 bases each). Germline V gene data show CDR1 as SGHNT and CDR2 as YENEEA. V lost 5 bases to trimming and J lost 4 bases, with 15 bases between them. This CDR3 is built from 15 residues. Full variable domain (missing parts from reference TRBV11-3 and TRBJ2-1): EAGVVQSPRYKIIEKKQPVAFWCNPISGHNTLYWYLQNLGQGPELLIRYENEEAVDDSQLPKDRFSAERLKGVDSTLKIQPAELGDSAVYLCASSRGRPEYNEQFFGPGTRLTVL.

For the CDR3, the DNA is TGCGCCAGCAGCGGCCGGGACAGGGGTGGGGAGACCCAGTACTTC. It yields the protein CASSGRDRGGETQYF. The V gene is TRBV5-1, the J gene TRBJ2-5; 10 bases line up with TRBD1. Trimming at V came to 4 bases and at J to 5 bases, leaving 8 bases not matched to a gene. Germline CDR1 SGHRS, CDR2 YFSETQ. This CDR3 has 15 amino acids. The variable domain in full, completed from reference TRBV5-1 and TRBJ2-5, reads KAGVTQTPRYLIKTRGQQVTLSCSPISGHRSVSWYQQTPGQGLQFLFEYFSETQRNKGNFPGRFSGRQFSNSRSEMNVSTLELGDSALYLCASSGRDRGGETQYFGPGTRLLVL.

J is TRBJ1-6 and V is TRBV5-1; D not certain. Per the germline V gene, CDR1 is SGHRS and CDR2 is YFSETQ. This CDR3 comprises 13 residues. V was clipped by 5 bases and J by 6 bases, with 9 bases between them. The DNA for the CDR3 is TGCGCCAGCAGACTGGTGGGTAATTCACCCCTCCACTTT. It is translated as CASRLVGNSPLHF.

Points on this clone: One junction end does not reproduce the germline sequence, and a read error may be involved. V usage is TRBV6-6 and J usage is TRBJ2-7; D unclear. Per the germline V gene, CDR1 is MNHNY and CDR2 is SVGAGI (reference sequence). The CDR3 has 12 residues. DNA for the CDR3: TGTGCCAACAGTCCCCTCGGCCTTGAGCAGTACTTC. Protein product: CANSPLGLEQYF.

V usage is TRBV5-1 and J usage is TRBJ1-6; the D is unclear. The V end was cut by 0 bases, the J end by 6 bases, with 10 bases between. In germline, CDR1 is SGHRS, CDR2 YFSETQ. The CDR3 spans 15 residues. CDR3 bases: TGCGCCAGCAGCTTGGGGACGGTATCTAATTCACCCCTCCACTTT. Translating gives CASSLGTVSNSPLHF.

CDR3 DNA: TGTGCCAGCAGCGTAGGTCACACGGGGAACACTGAAGCTTTCTTT. Translation: CASSVGHTGNTEAFF. The V call is TRBV9, the J call TRBJ1-1, with D uncertain. V lost 0 bases and J 1 base, leaving 10 bases between the germline ends. Per germline, CDR1 SGDLS and CDR2 YYNGEE. The CDR3 has 15 amino acids.

The chain recombines TRBV11-2 with TRBJ1-2, with no clear D. The germline V gene has CDR1 SGHAT and CDR2 FQNNGV. The V end lost 6 bases, the J end lost 0 bases, and 5 bases lay between the germline ends. The CDR3 sequence is 12 residues long. CDR3 sequence (DNA): TGTGCCAGCAGAGGAGCTAACTATGGCTACACCTTC. It specifies CASRGANYGYTF.

The CDR3 protein is CATSRPGQENEKLFF. Here the CDR3 DNA reads TGTGCCACCAGCAGACCTGGACAGGAAAATGAAAAACTGTTTTTT. The J gene is TRBJ1-4, the V gene TRBV15; TRBD1 matches 7 bases. V dropped 2 bases and J dropped 5; count of bases not matched to a gene: 5. The CDR3 is made up of 15 amino acids. Germline V gene sequence: CDR1 LNHNV, CDR2 YYDKDF (reference sequence). The variable domain in full, with the rest retrieved from reference TRBV15 and TRBJ1-4, is DAMVIQNPRYQVTQFGKPVTLSCSQTLNHNVMYWYQQKSSQAPKLLFHYYDKDFNNEADTPDNFQSRRPNTSFCFLDIRSPGLGDTAMYLCATSRPGQENEKLFFGSGTQLSVL.